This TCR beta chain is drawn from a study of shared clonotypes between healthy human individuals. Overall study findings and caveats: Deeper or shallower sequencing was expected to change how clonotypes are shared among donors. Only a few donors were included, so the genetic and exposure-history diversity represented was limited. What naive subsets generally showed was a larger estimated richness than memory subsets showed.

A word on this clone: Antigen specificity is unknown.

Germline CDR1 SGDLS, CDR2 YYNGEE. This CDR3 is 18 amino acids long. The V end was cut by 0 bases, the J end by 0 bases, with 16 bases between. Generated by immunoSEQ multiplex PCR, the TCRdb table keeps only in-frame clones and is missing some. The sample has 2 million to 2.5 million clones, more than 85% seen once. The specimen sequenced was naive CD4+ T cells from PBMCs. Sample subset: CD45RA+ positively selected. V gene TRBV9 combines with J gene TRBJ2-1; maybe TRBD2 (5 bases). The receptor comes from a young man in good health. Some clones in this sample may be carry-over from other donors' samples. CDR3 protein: CASSVGAAVTFSYNEQFF. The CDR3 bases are TGTGCCAGCAGCGTAGGGGCAGCGGTAACCTTCTCCTACAATGAGCAGTTCTTC.